The source of this TCR beta chain is a study of blood T cell repertoires in COVID-19. Using immunoSEQ multiplex PCR, the repertoire was profiled, and TCRdb retains in-frame clones only, with some absent. The table records approximately 320,000 clones, under 95% of them present only once. Cohort 3 donors counted as recovered after two negative PCRs, clearance, or resolved symptoms. The V gene lost 5 bases and the J gene lost 2 bases, with 13 bases spanning the gap. Per the germline V gene, CDR1 is SEHNR and CDR2 is FQNEAQ (reference sequence). The length of the CDR3 is 16 residues. This chain joins TRBV7-9 and TRBJ2-6; possible D gene TRBD1, 5 bases. The source of this sequence is a man between 60 and 75 years old who had recovered from COVID-19. The material sequenced was PBMCs or T cells enriched from blood (not recorded which). The CDR3 region is CASSIPGSAGANVLTF. CDR3 bases: TGTGCCAGCAGCATCCCAGGGTCTGCTGGGGCCAACGTCCTGACTTTC.